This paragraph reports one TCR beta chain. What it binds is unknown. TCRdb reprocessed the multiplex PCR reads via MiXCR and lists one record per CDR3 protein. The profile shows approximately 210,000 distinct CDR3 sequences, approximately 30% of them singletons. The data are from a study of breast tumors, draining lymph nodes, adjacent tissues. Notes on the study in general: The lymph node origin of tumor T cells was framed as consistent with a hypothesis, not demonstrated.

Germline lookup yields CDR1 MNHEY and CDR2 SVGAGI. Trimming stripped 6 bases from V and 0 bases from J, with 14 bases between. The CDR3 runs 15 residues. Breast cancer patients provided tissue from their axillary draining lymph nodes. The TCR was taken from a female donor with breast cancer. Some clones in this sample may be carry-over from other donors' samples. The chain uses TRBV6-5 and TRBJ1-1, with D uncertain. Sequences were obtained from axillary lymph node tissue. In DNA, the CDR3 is TGTGCCAGCAGCCCGAGCTCCCCGATGAACACTGAAGCTTTCTTT. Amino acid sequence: CASSPSSPMNTEAFF.